This is a list of T cell receptor beta chains from one sample in a study of blood T cell repertoires in COVID-19. Data came from immunoSEQ multiplex PCR; TCRdb stores just in-frame clones and leaves some out. Of under 250,000 clones in the sample, about 80% were seen once. The specimen sequenced was peripheral blood. These receptor sequences come from a woman aged 25 to 39 who had recovered from COVID-19. Each CDR3 is given with its conserved first and last residue. The order of the fields is V gene, J gene, D gene, clone size, CDR3 protein, CDR3 DNA. The D gene is left open where the match is weak. Expanded clones are given a class, and other clones once, few, many or no size at all.

v_gene: TRBV5-1; j_gene: TRBJ1-4; d_gene: .; abundance: .; CDR3aa: CASSFSLDSGEKLFF; CDR3nt: TGCGCCAGCAGCTTCTCCCTGGACAGTGGGGAAAAACTGTTTTTT
v_gene: TRBV6-5; j_gene: TRBJ1-2; d_gene: .; abundance: .; CDR3aa: CASSYGQHYGYTF; CDR3nt: TGTGCCAGCAGCTACGGACAGCACTATGGCTACACCTTC
v_gene: TRBV5-6; j_gene: TRBJ1-6; d_gene: .; abundance: once; CDR3aa: CASSSRDNSPLHF; CDR3nt: TGTGCCAGCAGCTCCCGAGATAATTCACCCCTCCACTTT
v_gene: TRBV6-5; j_gene: TRBJ2-1; d_gene: .; abundance: .; CDR3aa: CASSLQGGYNEQFF; CDR3nt: TGTGCCAGCAGTTTACAGGGAGGGTACAATGAGCAGTTCTTC
v_gene: TRBV28; j_gene: TRBJ1-1; d_gene: .; abundance: once; CDR3aa: CASRSYRNAEAFF; CDR3nt: TGTGCCAGCAGATCCTACAGGAACGCTGAAGCTTTCTTT
v_gene: TRBV9; j_gene: TRBJ2-1; d_gene: TRBD2; abundance: .; CDR3aa: CASSLPGLAGIKGQFF; CDR3nt: TGTGCCAGCAGCCTCCCGGGACTAGCGGGAATCAAGGGGCAGTTCTTC
v_gene: TRBV28; j_gene: TRBJ2-2; d_gene: .; abundance: .; CDR3aa: CASSFGQGDISGELFF; CDR3nt: TGTGCCAGCAGTTTTGGGCAGGGTGATATTTCCGGGGAGCTGTTTTTT
v_gene: TRBV12-5; j_gene: TRBJ1-1; d_gene: .; abundance: few; CDR3aa: CASGLEDGSEAFF; CDR3nt: TGTGCTAGTGGTTTGGAGGACGGGAGTGAAGCTTTCTTT
v_gene: TRBV7-9; j_gene: TRBJ2-6; d_gene: .; abundance: .; CDR3aa: CASSLDWGGLTGANVLTF; CDR3nt: TGTGCCAGCAGCTTAGATTGGGGGGGCCTCACCGGGGCCAACGTCCTGACTTTC
v_gene: TRBV3-1/TRBV3-2; j_gene: TRBJ2-1; d_gene: .; abundance: .; CDR3aa: CASSRDKSSYNEQFF; CDR3nt: TGTGCCAGCAGTCGGGACAAGAGCTCCTACAATGAGCAGTTCTTC
v_gene: TRBV4-1; j_gene: TRBJ1-5; d_gene: .; abundance: .; CDR3aa: CASSPHGAVSNQPQHF; CDR3nt: TGCGCCAGCAGCCCTCATGGGGCAGTTAGCAATCAGCCCCAGCATTTT
v_gene: TRBV4-2; j_gene: TRBJ2-7; d_gene: .; abundance: many; CDR3aa: CASSQGAPTYEQYF; CDR3nt: TGTGCCAGCAGCCAAGGTGCGCCAACCTACGAGCAGTACTTC
v_gene: TRBV30; j_gene: TRBJ2-1; d_gene: .; abundance: .; CDR3aa: CAWRTPALPYNEQFF; CDR3nt: TGTGCCTGGAGGACACCAGCCTTACCTTACAATGAGCAGTTCTTC
v_gene: TRBV27; j_gene: TRBJ2-3; d_gene: .; abundance: .; CDR3aa: CASSFRISGSMQTDTQYF; CDR3nt: TGTGCCAGCAGTTTTAGGATTTCGGGGAGTATGCAAACAGATACGCAGTATTTT
v_gene: TRBV7-6; j_gene: TRBJ2-2; d_gene: TRBD2; abundance: .; CDR3aa: CASSLVAGGHTGELFF; CDR3nt: TGTGCCAGCAGCTTAGTAGCGGGAGGTCACACCGGGGAGCTGTTTTTT
v_gene: TRBV12-5; j_gene: TRBJ2-6; d_gene: .; abundance: .; CDR3aa: CASGLVSAGANVLTF; CDR3nt: TGTGCTAGTGGTTTGGTGTCGGCTGGGGCCAACGTCCTGACTTTC
v_gene: TRBV29-1; j_gene: TRBJ1-5; d_gene: TRBD1; abundance: once; CDR3aa: CSVAPDRGGQPQHF; CDR3nt: TGCAGCGTCGCCCCGGACAGGGGAGGTCAGCCCCAGCATTTT
v_gene: TRBV14; j_gene: TRBJ2-5; d_gene: TRBD2; abundance: .; CDR3aa: CASSQEGLAGGTQYF; CDR3nt: TGTGCCAGCAGCCAAGAGGGACTAGCGGGAGGGACCCAGTACTTC
v_gene: TRBV4-1; j_gene: TRBJ1-4; d_gene: .; abundance: .; CDR3aa: CASSQDELFNEKLFF; CDR3nt: TGCGCCAGCAGCCAAGATGAGCTTTTTAATGAAAAACTGTTTTTT
v_gene: TRBV19; j_gene: TRBJ2-7; d_gene: TRBD1; abundance: .; CDR3aa: CASSIGQGQPYEQYF; CDR3nt: TGTGCCAGTAGTATTGGACAGGGGCAACCCTACGAGCAGTACTTC
v_gene: TRBV30; j_gene: TRBJ1-4; d_gene: TRBD1; abundance: .; CDR3aa: CAWSRKDRGWEKLFF; CDR3nt: TGTGCCTGGAGTAGAAAGGACAGGGGTTGGGAAAAACTGTTTTTT
v_gene: TRBV4-2; j_gene: TRBJ1-6; d_gene: TRBD1; abundance: .; CDR3aa: CASSARDRGSSPLHF; CDR3nt: TGTGCCAGCAGCGCCCGGGACAGGGGTTCTTCACCCCTCCACTTT
v_gene: TRBV12-3/TRBV12-4; j_gene: TRBJ2-1; d_gene: TRBD1; abundance: .; CDR3aa: CASSSGGQQFF; CDR3nt: TGTGCCAGCAGTTCAGGGGGCCAGCAGTTCTTC
v_gene: TRBV6-5; j_gene: TRBJ1-4; d_gene: .; abundance: many; CDR3aa: CASMGNRDNEKLFF; CDR3nt: TGTGCCAGCATGGGGAACAGGGATAATGAAAAACTGTTTTTT
v_gene: TRBV7-2; j_gene: TRBJ1-1; d_gene: .; abundance: .; CDR3aa: CASSLDAAGEGAFF; CDR3nt: TGTGCCAGCAGCTTAGACGCCGCAGGGGAAGGAGCTTTCTTT
v_gene: TRBV6-5; j_gene: TRBJ1-5; d_gene: TRBD1; abundance: .; CDR3aa: CASTRTGNPQHF; CDR3nt: TGTGCCAGCACCCGGACAGGGAACCCCCAGCATTTT
v_gene: TRBV3-1/TRBV3-2; j_gene: TRBJ2-5; d_gene: TRBD1; abundance: .; CDR3aa: CASSQTGWETQYF; CDR3nt: TGTGCCAGCAGCCAGACAGGGTGGGAGACCCAGTACTTC
v_gene: TRBV7-3; j_gene: TRBJ2-3; d_gene: .; abundance: .; CDR3aa: CASSLQRGTDTQYF; CDR3nt: TGTGCCAGCAGCTTACAGCGGGGCACAGATACGCAGTATTTT
v_gene: TRBV7-9; j_gene: TRBJ2-7; d_gene: .; abundance: .; CDR3aa: CASSSTGGDEQYF; CDR3nt: TGTGCCAGCAGCTCTACCGGGGGTGACGAGCAGTACTTC
v_gene: TRBV6-5; j_gene: TRBJ1-2; d_gene: .; abundance: .; CDR3aa: CASRTPNYGYTF; CDR3nt: TGTGCCAGCAGGACACCTAACTATGGCTACACCTTC
v_gene: TRBV28; j_gene: TRBJ1-1; d_gene: .; abundance: .; CDR3aa: CASKQQGSYTEAFF; CDR3nt: TGTGCCAGCAAGCAACAGGGAAGCTACACTGAAGCTTTCTTT
v_gene: TRBV19; j_gene: TRBJ1-1; d_gene: TRBD1; abundance: .; CDR3aa: CASNWDRAGNTEAFF; CDR3nt: TGTGCCAGTAATTGGGACAGGGCCGGGAACACTGAAGCTTTCTTT